The 19 T cell receptor beta chains presented below share a single source sample, sequenced in a study of blood T cell repertoires in COVID-19. Sequencing used immunoSEQ multiplex PCR; TCRdb keeps in-frame clones, though not all of them. Here the sample spans 250,000 to 300,000 clones, 88% being singletons. The specimen was peripheral blood. All receptors come from a woman aged 30 to 39 with COVID-19, enrolled during active disease.

J is TRBJ2-5 and V is TRBV5-4; D call uncertain. Trimming left V 9 bases short and J 0 bases short, with 9 bases between. Germline-derived CDR1 and CDR2 are SGHNT and YYREEE (reference sequence). The CDR3 length is 12 residues. For the CDR3, the DNA is TGTGCCACGCGACGGGACCAAGAGACCCAGTACTTC. Translation: CATRRDQETQYF.

This rearrangement joins TRBV28 to TRBJ1-2; 8 bases fit TRBD1. Germline CDR1 MDHEN, CDR2 SYDVKM. This CDR3 contains 14 residues. V gave up 2 bases and J gave up 7 bases; unmatched junction bases: 6. CDR3 sequence reads: CASSLPGQVSGYTF. The CDR3 nucleotides are TGTGCCAGCAGTTTACCGGGACAGGTCAGTGGCTACACCTTC.

The chain carries TRBV3-1 (or the pseudogene TRBV3-2) and TRBJ2-7; 11 bases line up with TRBD1. This CDR3 comprises 20 residues. The V and J ends lost 3 bases and 3 bases, in that order; junction bases with no gene match: 19. Per the germline V gene, CDR1 is LGHDT and CDR2 is YNNKEL (reference sequence). CDR3 sequence (DNA): TGTGCCAGCAGCCAGGCTCCCCAGGGACAGGGGGTTTCGGTGGGCTACGAGCAGTACTTC. Protein product: CASSQAPQGQGVSVGYEQYF.

V usage is TRBV7-6 and J usage is TRBJ2-3, with D unresolved. Trimming shortened V by 5 bases and J by 0 bases, and 12 bases separated the two germline ends. CDR1 and CDR2 from the germline V gene are SGHVS and FNYEAQ. This CDR3 is 15 amino acids long. The CDR3 nucleotides read TGTGCCAGCAGCCAACCCCGGTCTAGCACAGATACGCAGTATTTT. Protein product: CASSQPRSSTDTQYF. Complete variable domain (other parts from reference TRBV7-6 and TRBJ2-3): GAGVSQSPRYKVTKRGQDVALRCDPISGHVSLYWYRQALGQGPEFLTYFNYEAQQDKSGLPNDRFSAERPEGSISTLTIQRTEQRDSAMYRCASSQPRSSTDTQYFGPGTRLTVL.

The chain carries TRBV2 and TRBJ2-7; 7 nucleotides align to TRBD2. Losses at the gene ends were 0 bases for V and 2 bases for J; bases not matched to a gene: 4. The CDR3 sequence is 15 residues long. The germline V gene has CDR1 SNHLY and CDR2 FYNNEI. The CDR3 is CASSEASGGTYEQYF. CDR3 nucleotides: TGTGCCAGCAGTGAAGCGTCCGGGGGGACCTACGAGCAGTACTTC.

The rearrangement uses TRBV19 and TRBJ2-3; 11 bases agree with TRBD2. The CDR3 loop spans 15 amino acids. The trim removed 4 bases at V and 3 bases at J, leaving 3 bases unmatched. Per germline, CDR1 LNHDA and CDR2 SQIVND (reference sequence). The CDR3 reads CASSTGLAETDTQYF. The CDR3 DNA reads TGTGCCAGTAGTACGGGACTAGCGGAGACAGATACGCAGTATTTT.

The chain carries TRBV5-1 and TRBJ2-3; D uncertain. The CDR3 is 11 residues long. V was trimmed by 6 bases and J by 2 bases, leaving 4 bases between them. The germline CDR1 and CDR2 sequences are SGHRS and YFSETQ. The DNA of the CDR3 is TGCGCCAGCACAAACACAGATACGCAGTATTTT. It encodes CASTNTDTQYF.

The chain uses TRBV7-9 and TRBJ1-1; D gene uncertain. The V gene lost 2 bases and the J gene lost 4 bases, with 5 bases spanning the gap. The germline V gene has CDR1 SEHNR and CDR2 FQNEAQ (reference sequence). The CDR3 runs to 12 residues. CDR3 region: CASSLLPTEAFF. The CDR3, as DNA: TGTGCCAGCAGCTTACTACCCACTGAAGCTTTCTTT.

The chain employs TRBV18 and TRBJ2-7; 10 nucleotides agree with TRBD2. V lost 3 bases to trimming and J lost 5 bases; unmatched junction nucleotides: 4. Looked up from germline, CDR1 is KGHSH and CDR2 is LQKENI. CDR3 length: 14 residues. In DNA form, the CDR3 reads TGTGCCAGCTCACCTAGCGGGGGGTTGAACGAGCAGTACTTC. Its translation: CASSPSGGLNEQYF.

The chain recombines TRBV5-4 with TRBJ2-1; 13 bases are shared with TRBD2. Germline V lookup: CDR1 SGHNT, CDR2 YYREEE (reference sequence). The junction had 7 bases not matched to a gene; V was cut back by 5 bases and J by 8 bases. This CDR3 contains 15 residues. CDR3: CASSIGLAGADEQFF. The CDR3, as DNA: TGTGCCAGCAGTATCGGACTAGCGGGAGCCGATGAGCAGTTCTTC.

The CDR3 DNA is TGTGCCAGCAGCGTGGGGACTAGCGGGTTGGGAGTTACAGATACGCAGTATTTT. It codes for CASSVGTSGLGVTDTQYF. This chain uses TRBV9 with TRBJ2-3; 12 bases agree with TRBD2. Trimming removed 2 bases from V and 3 bases from J; junction bases left unmatched: 10. CDR3 size: 18 residues. Germline CDR1 SGDLS, CDR2 YYNGEE.

In its sample, this clone was seen a few times. The V and J genes are TRBV11-2 and TRBJ2-7; 7 nucleotides line up with TRBD1. The CDR3 consists of 15 residues. CDR1 is SGHAT and CDR2 is FQNNGV in the germline V gene. Trimming cost V 4 bases and J 0 bases; bases outside gene matches: 6. CDR3 DNA: TGTGCCAGCAGCTCGGACAGGTCAAGCTCCTACGAGCAGTACTTC. Encoded protein: CASSSDRSSSYEQYF.

Only a few counts were recorded for this clone. The chain combines TRBV28 with TRBJ1-5; 7 bases fit TRBD1. CDR3 length: 14 residues. Trimming cost V 6 bases and J 3 bases; bases outside gene matches: 5. Germline V CDR1 and CDR2: MDHEN, SYDVKM. CDR3 amino acids: CASSRTGLNQPQHF. CDR3 DNA sequence: TGTGCCAGCAGCCGGACAGGCCTCAATCAGCCCCAGCATTTT.

This clone was seen ten or more times. The rearrangement joins TRBV6-2 or TRBV6-3 to TRBJ2-1; D possibly corresponds to TRBD2 (6 bases). Deletions cut 2 bases from V and 6 bases from J, with 11 bases between. This CDR3 is 14 amino acids long. The germline CDR1 and CDR2 sequences are MNHEY and SVGEGT. The CDR3 here is CASSYMEGSNEQFF. The CDR3 DNA is TGTGCCAGCAGTTACATGGAGGGCAGCAATGAGCAGTTCTTC.

The rearrangement joins TRBV28 to TRBJ2-4; D gene uncertain. The germline gives CDR1 MDHEN, CDR2 SYDVKM. V lost 7 bases to trimming and J lost 5 bases, with 15 bases between them. This CDR3 is 14 amino acids long. The CDR3 bases are TGTGCCAGCACCGAGGCTCCCAGTCAAAACATTCAGTACTTC. Protein product: CASTEAPSQNIQYF.

This clone has a handful of counts. DNA of the CDR3: TGTGCCAGCAGCCAAGGGGGGGGTGGCTACACCTTC. It is translated as CASSQGGGGYTF. V and J are TRBV3-1 (or the pseudogene TRBV3-2) and TRBJ1-2, with D possibly TRBD1 on 5 matching bases. Trimming removed 1 base from V and 7 bases from J, with 7 bases in between. Germline loops: CDR1 LGHDT, CDR2 YNNKEL (reference sequence). The CDR3 has 12 amino acids.

The chain is built from TRBV7-9 and TRBJ2-7, with a possible D match to TRBD1 (7 bases). CDR1 is SEHNR, CDR2 FQNEAQ, per germline (reference sequence). V shed 4 bases and J shed 6 bases, with 19 bases lying between them. The CDR3 has 15 amino acids. CDR3 coding DNA: TGTGCCAGCAGCTCTACAGGGGCCCCGCGGGGCGAGCAGTACTTC. Translated, it gives CASSSTGAPRGEQYF.

The chain carries TRBV28 and TRBJ1-2; 7 positions agree with TRBD1. Germline V lookup: CDR1 MDHEN, CDR2 SYDVKM. The CDR3 extends over 15 amino acids. After removal of 8 bases from V and 2 bases from J, the junction contained 11 bases not matched to a gene. The chain's CDR3 is CASRFPTGPNYGYTF. The CDR3 DNA reads as TGTGCCAGCCGGTTCCCGACAGGGCCAAACTATGGCTACACCTTC.

The chain is built from TRBV28 and TRBJ1-1; D remains unclear. The CDR3 covers 12 residues. V dropped 7 bases and J dropped 4 bases, with 10 bases sitting between them. CDR1 and CDR2 from the germline V gene are MDHEN and SYDVKM. CDR3 region: CASTRAPTEAFF. CDR3 in DNA: TGTGCCAGCACCCGAGCCCCCACTGAAGCTTTCTTT.